In this sample, the clone carrying this TCR beta chain turned up a few times. The antigen is unknown. This sample is part of a study of vaccination and CD4 T cells after COVID-19. As for treatment: roughly 10-day PBMC culture with coronavirus spike peptide pools or control peptides (ViraFEST assay). The V gene end was trimmed by 7 bases and the J gene end by 4 bases; junction bases not matched to a gene: 3. The CDR3 extends over 13 amino acids. Oncomine TCR Beta short-read sequencing was applied to DNA from cultured CD4+ T cells. Genomic DNA from cultured CD4+ T cells was extracted. Via MiXCR, TCRdb re-called the PCR reads, giving one row per CDR3 protein. The data show approximately 16,000 distinct CDR3 sequences, 26% seen once.

The origin of this receptor is a human donor with COVID-19. The chain joins TRBV12-3 or TRBV12-4 to TRBJ2-2, with TRBD1 matching 7 bases. Material for sequencing was cultured CD4+ T cells from blood. CDR3 in amino acids: CASIPGGTGELFF. Written as DNA, the CDR3 is TGTGCCAGCATTCCAGGGGGCACCGGGGAGCTGTTTTTT.